Below are 7 T cell receptor beta chains sequenced from a single sample in a study of monozygotic twins with inflammatory bowel disease. One entry per CDR3 protein, without DNA, is what TCRdb gives after re-calling the 5' RACE reads. This sample's clone table lists under 150,000 distinct CDR3 sequences. Sequencing was carried out using blood. The origin of the receptors is a human donor with ulcerative colitis or Crohn's disease, or a healthy co-twin of an affected twin (not recorded which).

This chain uses TRBV5-5 with TRBJ1-5; TCRdb outputs TRBD1, but without DNA this stays unchecked. The CDR3 totals 16 residues. Germline CDR1 is SGHKS and CDR2 is YYEKEE (reference sequence). CDR3 in amino acids: CASSLGSPGDNQPQHF.

This chain links TRBV6-5 with TRBJ1-1. This CDR3 spans 15 amino acids. Germline V gene data show CDR1 as MNHEY and CDR2 as SVGAGI. The CDR3 reads CASSYTTGIWTEAFF.

This sequence joins TRBV4-2 and TRBJ1-5; TCRdb calls TRBD1, which cannot be checked without DNA. Germline V gives CDR1 LGHNA, CDR2 YNFKEQ. The length of the CDR3 is 18 residues. The CDR3 protein is CASSQATGGNIGNQPQHF.

CDR3: CASSPGTGAETQYF. The V and J genes are TRBV5-1 and TRBJ2-5; the TCRdb D gene call, TRBD1, has no DNA to confirm it. The germline CDR1 and CDR2 sequences are SGHRS and YFSETQ. The CDR3 consists of 14 residues. Based on the CDR3 plus reference TRBV5-1 and TRBJ2-5, the full variable domain is KAGVTQTPRYLIKTRGQQVTLSCSPISGHRSVSWYQQTPGQGLQFLFEYFSETQRNKGNFPGRFSGRQFSNSRSEMNVSTLELGDSALYLCASSPGTGAETQYFGPGTRLLVL.

The chain's CDR3 is CASGYMNTEAFF. The V call is TRBV7-2, the J call TRBJ1-1. The CDR3 extends over 12 amino acids. The germline V gene has CDR1 SGHTA and CDR2 FQGNSA.

This chain joins TRBV20-1 and TRBJ2-7; TCRdb's D call of TRBD1 is untestable without DNA. Germline V lookup: CDR1 DFQATT, CDR2 SNEGSKA (reference sequence). This CDR3 is built from 14 residues. The CDR3 here is CSASRRGPAYEQYF.

This chain links TRBV7-2 with TRBJ2-5. Germline CDR1 is SGHTA and CDR2 is FQGNSA. The CDR3 consists of 15 residues. The CDR3 here is CASSQGTGNEETQYF.